This T cell receptor beta chain was sequenced for a study of blood T cell repertoires in COVID-19. Study at large: The analysed material was cDNA or gDNA that came from T cells, B-cell-depleted T cells, or PBMCs.

Per germline, CDR1 MNHNS and CDR2 SASEGT. The V end was cut by 2 bases, the J end by 3 bases, with 4 bases between. This CDR3 spans 12 amino acids. Sequencing used immunoSEQ multiplex PCR; TCRdb keeps in-frame clones, though not all of them. Among approximately 200,000 clones listed, about 81% were seen once. The chain employs TRBV6-1 and TRBJ2-5; D gene uncertain. Sequenced material: peripheral blood. The sequence came from an elderly woman with COVID-19, enrolled during active disease. CDR3 sequence reads: CASSEQKETQYF. The CDR3 DNA follows: TGTGCCAGCAGTGAACAGAAAGAGACCCAGTACTTC.